A selection of T cell receptor beta chains follows, all from one sample in a study of neurological immune-mediated disorders. Each CDR3 protein gets one entry after TCRdb re-called the 5' RACE reads with MiXCR. The table lists 35,000 to 50,000 distinct CDR3 sequences, around 15% of them singletons. The sequenced sample consisted of CD4+ T cells from blood. These receptors all stem from a woman aged 55-75 years with HTLV-1-associated myelopathy (HAM/TSP). Each CDR3 is given with its conserved first and last residue. A D gene is named only where the DNA matches it firmly. Clone size is not always given. Where it is, it says once, few, many or a class for expanded clones.

clone size	V gene	J gene	D gene	CDR3 DNA	CDR3 protein
-	TRBV7-8	TRBJ1-2	-	TGTGCCAACAGCTTAGGGACACAGGGAGCCTATGGCTACACCTTC	CANSLGTQGAYGYTF
many	TRBV2	TRBJ1-1	-	TGTGCCAGCAGTGAAGGTCGTGGTTTGAACACTGAAGCTTTCTTT	CASSEGRGLNTEAFF
many	TRBV5-1	TRBJ1-6	-	TGCGCCAGCAGCTTGGGGGGATTCAGCCGGGGAAATTCACCCCTCCACTTT	CASSLGGFSRGNSPLHF
many	TRBV6-5	TRBJ1-2	-	TGTGCCAGCAGAACCGACAGACGGGAAGGCTACACCTTC	CASRTDRREGYTF
many	TRBV3-1	TRBJ2-7	-	TGTGCCAGCAGCCAAGACGGACGAGGGGGATTCTACGAGCAGTACTTC	CASSQDGRGGFYEQYF
many	TRBV3-1	TRBJ2-7	-	TGTGCCAGCAGCCAAGATCCCGACGGAGGGCAGTACTTC	CASSQDPDGGQYF
once	TRBV2	TRBJ2-7	-	TGTGCCAGCATGATTATCTACGAGCAATACTTC	CASMIIYEQYF
many	TRBV2	TRBJ2-3	-	TGTGCCAGCAGGCCGGGTCCAAGCACAGATACGCAGTATTTT	CASRPGPSTDTQYF
many	TRBV20-1	TRBJ2-7	TRBD2	TGCAGTGCTCTCCCTATTGGACTAGCGGGGGACCTCACTAGCCTCACCTACGAGCAGTACTTC	CSALPIGLAGDLTSLTYEQYF
many	TRBV4-2	TRBJ2-1	-	TGTGCCAGCAGCCAAGAAGGTGGGCTAGGGGGCTACAATGAGCAGTTCTTC	CASSQEGGLGGYNEQFF
many	TRBV7-2	TRBJ2-1	-	TGTGCCAGCAGCTTACGGAGTAGGGCATACAATGAGCAGTTCTTC	CASSLRSRAYNEQFF
many	TRBV10-3	TRBJ2-7	-	TGTGCCATCAGTGCCTTGGGGAGCTCCTACGAGCAGTACTTC	CAISALGSSYEQYF
many	TRBV3-1	TRBJ2-3	-	TGTGCCAGCAGCCAAGGTCCGACAGATACGCAGTATTTT	CASSQGPTDTQYF
many	TRBV20-1	TRBJ1-2	TRBD1	TGCAGTGCTAGAAAGGACAGGGAGGGGAATGGCTACACCTTC	CSARKDREGNGYTF
once	TRBV11-2	TRBJ2-1	TRBD2	TGTGCCAGCAGCTTAGATGGCCAGCGGGGGGAACACCGGTACAATGAGCAGTTCTTC	CASSLDGQRGEHRYNEQFF
many	TRBV20-1	TRBJ1-1	-	TGCAGTGCTAGCGTTGTGAACACTGAAGCTTTCTTT	CSASVVNTEAFF
-	TRBV7-3	TRBJ2-1	TRBD1	TGTGCCAGCAGCTTACAAGGACAGGGGTCCTACAATGAGCAGTTCTTC	CASSLQGQGSYNEQFF
many	TRBV10-2	TRBJ2-3	TRBD2	TGCGCCAGCAGCGAGGCTAGCGGGACAGATACGCAGTATTTT	CASSEASGTDTQYF
many	TRBV6-2/TRBV6-3	TRBJ2-3	TRBD2	TGTGCCAGCGGGGGGGGGGGCACAGATACGCAGTATTTT	CASGGGGTDTQYF
many	TRBV20-1	TRBJ1-2	-	TGCAGTGCTAAATCCGGATGGTATGGCTACACCTTC	CSAKSGWYGYTF
many	TRBV20-1	TRBJ1-6	-	TGCAGTGCTCCAACAGAACTTCACTCATTCGGGCATTCACCCCTCCACTTT	CSAPTELHSFGHSPLHF
many	TRBV27	TRBJ2-7	-	TGTGCCAGCAGTTTCGTTGGGACTGACTCCTACGAGCAGTACTTC	CASSFVGTDSYEQYF
many	TRBV7-2	TRBJ1-5	TRBD1	TGTGCCAGCAGCTATAGGACAGGGGTCGGTCAGCCCCAGCATTTT	CASSYRTGVGQPQHF
many	TRBV10-3	TRBJ2-6	TRBD1	TGTGCCTCCGGAGCGGACAGGGGGGTTACTGGGGCCAACGTCCTGACTTTC	CASGADRGVTGANVLTF
few	TRBV5-1	TRBJ1-2	TRBD1	TGCGCCAGCAGCTTGGAAGGGGGCTTGGGCTATGGCTACACCTTC	CASSLEGGLGYGYTF
once	TRBV6-2/TRBV6-3	TRBJ1-2	-	TGTGCCAGCAGTCGGGAAGGAGGTTATGGCTACACCTTC	CASSREGGYGYTF
many	TRBV10-3	TRBJ1-1	-	TGTGCCATCAGTATCCGGGATAACACTGAAGCTTTCTTT	CAISIRDNTEAFF
many	TRBV6-5	TRBJ2-7	TRBD2	TGTGCCAGCAGTTACTCGCGGGGGGGGGCCTACGAGCAGTACTTC	CASSYSRGGAYEQYF
few	TRBV27	TRBJ1-5	-	TGTGCCAGCAGTTCAACAGACAATCAGCCCCAGCATTTT	CASSSTDNQPQHF
many	TRBV5-1	TRBJ2-2	TRBD2	TGCGCCAGCAAATCTAGCGGGGGAGCGAACACCGGGGAGCTGTTTTTT	CASKSSGGANTGELFF
many	TRBV20-1	TRBJ1-5	-	TGCAGTGCTAGCCCGGGGCCCCAGCCCCAGCATTTT	CSASPGPQPQHF
few	TRBV12-3/TRBV12-4	TRBJ2-3	-	TGTGCCCTGCTAAGACCCACAGATACGCAGTATTTT	CALLRPTDTQYF
-	TRBV6-5	TRBJ1-6	-	TGTGCCAGCAGTTATGGACGCGAGGCACCCCTCCACTTT	CASSYGREAPLHF
many	TRBV20-1	TRBJ1-6	-	TGCAGTGCGGAGGGACCGCCGAATTCACCCCTCCACTTT	CSAEGPPNSPLHF
many	TRBV5-1	TRBJ1-5	-	TGCGCCAGCAGCAGGGATGGGGCTCAGCCCCAGCATTTT	CASSRDGAQPQHF
many	TRBV20-1	TRBJ2-3	TRBD1	TGCAGTGCGCACCGGGACAGTGCTCTTCCTAGCACAGATACGCAGTATTTT	CSAHRDSALPSTDTQYF
many	TRBV19	TRBJ1-1	-	TGTGCCAGTAGTAGGAGAGGGGGGCCGCTGAACACTGAAGCTTTCTTT	CASSRRGGPLNTEAFF